One sample yielded the 23 T cell receptor beta chains listed below, sequenced in a study of T cell clonotyping in hematopoietic cell transplantation. The assay was immunoSEQ multiplex PCR, and TCRdb's table has in-frame clones only and misses some. The sample lists fewer than 70,000 clones; around 94% were seen once. The sequenced material came from peripheral blood mononuclear cells. The receptors shown here come from a man between 45 and 60 years old in good health. Some clones in this sample may be carry-over from other donors' samples.

V usage is TRBV25-1 and J usage is TRBJ2-7; 7 bases fit TRBD1. Germline V gene data show CDR1 as MGHDK and CDR2 as SYGVNS. CDR3 length equals 16 residues. Trimming removed 10 bases from V and 2 bases from J; junction bases left unmatched: 17. CDR3: CATPIRDRDRAYEQYF. Written as DNA, the CDR3 is TGTGCCACTCCTATCCGGGACCGGGACAGAGCCTACGAGCAGTACTTC.

The V call is TRBV11-2, the J call TRBJ1-1, with TRBD1 matching 8 bases. V lost 1 base to trimming and J lost 3 bases; unmatched junction nucleotides: 4. The CDR3 covers 15 residues. Germline CDR1 and CDR2: SGHAT and FQNNGV. The CDR3 loop is CASSLGTGTDTEAFF. The CDR3 coding sequence is TGTGCCAGCAGCTTAGGGACAGGGACGGACACTGAAGCTTTCTTT.

By sample share, this clone is medium-sized. This chain links TRBV19 with TRBJ2-7; D is unresolved. This CDR3 region has 13 residues. The germline V and J ends were trimmed by 1 base and 6 bases, with 10 bases remaining between them. Germline assignment: CDR1 LNHDA and CDR2 SQIVND (reference sequence). The CDR3 DNA sequence: TGTGCCAGTAGTATAGTCCCTACTGGCGAGCAGTACTTC. Its protein product is CASSIVPTGEQYF.

The V call is TRBV9, the J call TRBJ1-3, with D possibly matching TRBD1 (5 bases). With 4 bases removed from V and 0 bases from J, the gap between germline ends came to 11 bases. CDR3 size: 15 residues. The germline CDR1 and CDR2 sequences are SGDLS and YYNGEE. CDR3 amino acids: CASSPGRISGNTIYF. DNA for the CDR3: TGTGCCAGCAGCCCGGGACGGATCTCTGGAAACACCATATATTTT.

This chain uses TRBV2 with TRBJ1-5, with D perhaps matching TRBD1 (5 bases). The V end lost 6 bases, the J end lost 6 bases, and 15 bases lay between the germline ends. The CDR3 contains 14 residues. In germline, CDR1 is SNHLY, CDR2 FYNNEI. The CDR3 region is CASRGGTAAQPQHF. CDR3 bases: TGTGCCAGCAGGGGGGGGACCGCGGCTCAGCCCCAGCATTTT.

The chain links TRBV6-5 to TRBJ1-5; 7 bases are shared with TRBD1. From germline, CDR1 is MNHEY and CDR2 SVGAGI. Trimming took 2 bases from V and 4 from J; bases not matched to a gene: 5. The CDR3 consists of 15 residues. CDR3 region: CASSYRQGTNQPQHF. The CDR3 coding sequence is TGTGCCAGCAGTTACCGACAGGGAACAAATCAGCCCCAGCATTTT.

The rearrangement links TRBV7-8 to TRBJ1-6, with D unclear. Germline CDR1 SGHVS, CDR2 FQNEAQ. Trimming removed 8 bases at V and 1 base at J, with 9 bases between. The length of the CDR3 is 14 residues. The CDR3 is CASRKGSYNSPLHF. DNA for the CDR3: TGTGCCAGCCGTAAGGGTTCCTATAATTCACCCCTCCACTTT.

The chain carries TRBV6-1 and TRBJ1-2; D ambiguous. The CDR3 is 10 amino acids. V lost 9 bases to trimming and J lost 5 bases, with 7 bases between them. Germline V gives CDR1 MNHNS, CDR2 SASEGT. CDR3 coding DNA: TGTGCCAGTGACCTATATGGCTACACCTTC. This gives the protein CASDLYGYTF.

This clone was found once. The chain carries TRBV2 and TRBJ2-1, with D possibly matching TRBD2 (7 bases). Germline V lookup: CDR1 SNHLY, CDR2 FYNNEI. The CDR3 sequence is 12 residues long. With 6 bases removed from V and 6 bases from J, the gap between germline ends came to 9 bases. CDR3 residues: CASRRGGNEQFF. The CDR3 nucleotides read TGTGCCAGCAGGAGGGGGGGCAATGAGCAGTTCTTC.

This chain uses TRBV29-1 with TRBJ2-3, with 8 positions matching TRBD2. The CDR3 loop spans 16 amino acids. V shed 3 bases, J shed 2 bases, and the junction held 10 bases outside the gene matches. Germline lookup yields CDR1 SQVTM and CDR2 ANQGSEA. DNA for the CDR3: TGCAGCGTTGAGGGTCTAGCGGGCGAATTCACAGATACGCAGTATTTT. Translation gives CSVEGLAGEFTDTQYF.

The rearrangement links TRBV19 to TRBJ2-6; perhaps TRBD2 as D (5 bases). Per germline, CDR1 LNHDA and CDR2 SQIVND (reference sequence). Trimming removed 2 bases from V and 3 bases from J, with 14 bases in between. There are 17 residues in the CDR3. CDR3 residues: CASSILGLEDGANVLTF. The CDR3 coding sequence is TGTGCCAGTAGTATACTGGGGTTGGAGGATGGGGCCAACGTCCTGACTTTC.

This chain links TRBV6-4 with TRBJ2-3; D unresolved. The V end was cut by 2 bases, the J end by 0 bases, with 3 bases between. The CDR3 length is 13 residues. Germline lookup yields CDR1 MRHNA and CDR2 SNTAGT. The CDR3 region is CASSDGSTDTQYF. The CDR3 coding sequence is TGTGCCAGCAGTGACGGGAGCACAGATACGCAGTATTTT.

This chain uses TRBV6-1 with TRBJ1-1; 10 positions match TRBD1. Germline V gene data show CDR1 as MNHNS and CDR2 as SASEGT. The CDR3 is 14 residues long. Trimming removed 5 bases from V and 4 bases from J; junction bases left unmatched: 4. The CDR3 protein is CASSSRTGGTEAFF. As DNA, the CDR3 is TGTGCCAGCAGTTCTCGGACAGGGGGCACTGAAGCTTTCTTT.

The chain joins TRBV9 to TRBJ2-7; perhaps TRBD2 as D (7 bases). CDR3 length equals 17 residues. Trimming removed 0 bases at V and 7 bases at J, with 23 bases between. CDR1 and CDR2 from the germline V gene are SGDLS and YYNGEE. This CDR3 reads CASSVEGGVSWDPEQYF. DNA of the CDR3: TGTGCCAGCAGCGTAGAGGGGGGGGTCTCCTGGGATCCGGAGCAGTACTTC.

The chain has TRBV28 and TRBJ2-5; the D gene could be TRBD1 or TRBD2 (5 bases each). Germline V gives CDR1 MDHEN, CDR2 SYDVKM. V dropped 3 bases and J dropped 0 bases, with 20 bases sitting between them. The CDR3 has 18 residues. The CDR3 spells CASSFDIGTTDNQETQYF. In DNA form, the CDR3 reads TGTGCCAGCAGTTTTGATATTGGGACGACAGATAACCAAGAGACCCAGTACTTC.

The gene calls are TRBV29-1 and TRBJ2-1, with D hard to call. Germline V gives CDR1 SQVTM, CDR2 ANQGSEA. This CDR3 is 15 amino acids long. Trimming took off 3 bases at V and 1 base at J, with 13 bases between the two ends. This chain's CDR3 is CSVDSSLESYNEQFF. CDR3 coding DNA: TGCAGCGTTGATAGTTCACTGGAGTCCTACAATGAGCAGTTCTTC.

The V gene is TRBV30, the J gene TRBJ2-1; TRBD2 agrees at 11 bases. The J segment lost 9 bases and the V segment lost 2 bases, leaving 15 bases of the junction unmatched. The CDR3 length is 17 residues. Germline-derived CDR1 and CDR2 are GTSNPN and SVGIG (reference sequence). CDR3 in DNA: TGTGCCTGGAGTCCCGGACCTCTAGCGGGAGGAACAAGTGAGCAGTTCTTC. Translating it yields CAWSPGPLAGGTSEQFF.

The chain recombines TRBV5-4 with TRBJ1-2; D possibly corresponds to TRBD1 (6 bases). Trimming pared 1 base from V and 2 bases from J, leaving 12 bases between. CDR3 size: 15 residues. Germline V lookup: CDR1 SGHNT, CDR2 YYREEE (reference sequence). Here the CDR3 reads CASSLPQGHNYGYTF. In nucleotides, the CDR3 is TGTGCCAGCAGCTTGCCGCAGGGACACAACTATGGCTACACCTTC. Filled out from reference TRBV5-4 and TRBJ1-2, the complete variable domain reads ETGVTQSPTHLIKTRGQQVTLRCSSQSGHNTVSWYQQALGQGPQFIFQYYREEENGRGNFPPRFSGLQFPNYSSELNVNALELDDSALYLCASSLPQGHNYGYTFGSGTRLTVV.

V usage is TRBV27 and J usage is TRBJ1-4; D remains ambiguous. Germline V gives CDR1 MNHEY, CDR2 SMNVEV (reference sequence). The V gene lost 5 bases and the J gene lost 0 bases, with 4 bases spanning the gap. The CDR3 totals 13 residues. The CDR3 nucleotides read TGTGCCAGCAGTCGAGCAACTAATGAAAAACTGTTTTTT. It is translated as CASSRATNEKLFF.

The chain is built from TRBV25-1 and TRBJ2-2; 10 bases match TRBD2. V lost 5 bases, J lost 4 bases, and 7 bases stayed unmatched. Germline CDR1 is MGHDK and CDR2 is SYGVNS. There are 16 residues in the CDR3. CDR3 region: CASSISGTSVTGELFF. DNA for the CDR3: TGTGCCAGCAGTATTTCCGGGACTAGCGTCACCGGGGAGCTGTTTTTT.

This chain uses TRBV30 with TRBJ1-1; D is perhaps TRBD1 (6 bases). From germline, CDR1 is GTSNPN and CDR2 SVGIG (reference sequence). The CDR3 has 13 residues. V was shortened by 3 bases and J by 7 bases, with 15 bases between the two germline ends. The chain's CDR3 is CAWSDNTGIEAFF. For the CDR3, the DNA is TGTGCCTGGAGCGACAATACAGGGATTGAAGCTTTCTTT.

The rearrangement links TRBV5-6 to TRBJ2-6, with TRBD1 as a possible D gene (6 bases). V was pared by 4 bases and J by 11 bases, with 13 bases between. This CDR3 region has 13 residues. The germline V gene encodes CDR1 SGHDT and CDR2 YYEEEE. CDR3 amino acids: CASSGTGYDVLTF. In DNA form, the CDR3 reads TGTGCCAGCAGCGGAACAGGGTACGACGTCCTGACTTTC.

This clone was seen a handful of times. The genes are TRBV18 and TRBJ1-1, with D hard to call. Germline CDR1 KGHSH, CDR2 LQKENI. Trimming took off 2 bases at V and 3 bases at J, with 10 bases between the two ends. The CDR3 loop spans 14 amino acids. DNA of the CDR3: TGTGCCAGCTCACCATACGGGTCGGACACTGAAGCTTTCTTT. Amino acids: CASSPYGSDTEAFF.